These 24 T cell receptor beta chains were sequenced from one sample in a study of blood T cell repertoires in COVID-19. The protocol was immunoSEQ multiplex PCR, while the TCRdb copy is restricted to in-frame clones and leaves out a portion. The table has roughly 110,000 clones, 84% seen once. Sequencing used peripheral blood. These receptors were obtained from a human donor in a cohort sampled during active COVID-19.

The chain uses TRBV7-6 and TRBJ1-1, with a possible D match to TRBD1 (5 bases). This CDR3 has 13 residues. Trimming removed 5 bases from V and 3 bases from J, with 10 bases in between. Germline V gene sequence: CDR1 SGHVS, CDR2 FNYEAQ. CDR3 DNA sequence: TGTGCCAGCAGCCGCGGGGGGGACACTGAAGCTTTCTTT. It yields the protein CASSRGGDTEAFF. The full variable domain, completed using reference TRBV7-6 and TRBJ1-1, is GAGVSQSPRYKVTKRGQDVALRCDPISGHVSLYWYRQALGQGPEFLTYFNYEAQQDKSGLPNDRFSAERPEGSISTLTIQRTEQRDSAMYRCASSRGGDTEAFFGQGTRLTVV.

The rearrangement uses TRBV5-6 and TRBJ1-5; D is undetermined. The CDR3 extends over 14 amino acids. The germline V gene has CDR1 SGHDT and CDR2 YYEEEE. Trimming left V 0 bases short and J 4 bases short, with 8 bases between. CDR3 protein: CASSLGTGNQPQHF. The CDR3 DNA reads TGTGCCAGCAGCTTGGGCACGGGGAATCAGCCCCAGCATTTT.

This chain links TRBV12-3 or TRBV12-4 with TRBJ2-5; D remains ambiguous. With 5 bases removed from V and 2 bases from J, the gap between germline ends came to 3 bases. CDR3 length: 11 residues. CDR3 DNA sequence: TGTGCCAGCAGTATACAAGAGACCCAGTACTTC. Encoded protein: CASSIQETQYF.

The chain uses TRBV2 and TRBJ1-3, with D unclear. The CDR3 extends over 13 amino acids. Germline V gene lookup returns CDR1 SNHLY and CDR2 FYNNEI. V shed 5 bases and J shed 2 bases, with 7 bases lying between them. CDR3 loop: CASSPGTGNTIYF. CDR3 nucleotides: TGTGCCAGCAGTCCGGGGACTGGAAACACCATATATTTT.

The rearrangement links TRBV2 to TRBJ2-5; unclear D gene. The CDR3 spans 14 residues. Germline lookup yields CDR1 SNHLY and CDR2 FYNNEI. Trimming shortened V by 4 bases and J by 5 bases, and 14 bases separated the two germline ends. The CDR3 here is CASSAAVSHETQYF. The CDR3 nucleotides read TGTGCCAGCAGTGCCGCAGTCTCCCATGAGACCCAGTACTTC.

The gene calls are TRBV5-6 and TRBJ2-3; 9 bases are a match to TRBD1. Germline CDR1 is SGHDT and CDR2 is YYEEEE. This CDR3 has 15 amino acids. Trimming cost V 0 bases and J 6 bases; bases outside gene matches: 5. The chain's CDR3 is CASSLGQGVGDTQYF. CDR3 nucleotide sequence: TGTGCCAGCAGCTTGGGACAGGGGGTGGGGGATACGCAGTATTTT.

The rearrangement links TRBV7-9 to TRBJ2-3; TRBD2 is a possible D gene (6 bases). This CDR3 spans 12 amino acids. V lost 5 bases, J lost 8 bases, and 11 bases lay in between. In germline, CDR1 is SEHNR, CDR2 FQNEAQ (reference sequence). As DNA, the CDR3 is TGTGCCAGCAGCCCGCAGGGAGGTACGCAGTATTTT. It yields the protein CASSPQGGTQYF.

Comment on this clone: Other DNA sequences in this specimen translate into the identical CDR3. The rearrangement joins TRBV5-4 to TRBJ2-3, with 7 bases aligning to TRBD2. Germline-derived CDR1 and CDR2 are SGHNT and YYREEE (reference sequence). CDR3 length: 15 amino acids. Germline trimming cut 0 bases from V and 0 bases from J; bases unmatched to any gene: 1. The CDR3 nucleotides are TGTGCCAGCAGCTTGGATAGCGGGAGCACAGATACGCAGTATTTT. Residues: CASSLDSGSTDTQYF.

The J gene is TRBJ2-5, the V gene TRBV5-1, with 13 bases fitting TRBD2. CDR3 length equals 16 residues. Germline V gives CDR1 SGHRS, CDR2 YFSETQ. After removal of 3 bases from V and 1 base from J, the junction contained 3 bases not matched to a gene. The CDR3 region has the DNA TGCGCCAGCAGCTCCGGGACTAGCGGGATCCAAGAGACCCAGTACTTC. As protein: CASSSGTSGIQETQYF.

This chain connects TRBV18 to TRBJ1-2; maybe TRBD1 (5 bases). CDR1 is KGHSH and CDR2 is LQKENI in the germline V gene. CDR3 size: 13 residues. Trimming removed 2 bases at V and 4 bases at J, with 8 bases between. The CDR3: CASSPTGAYGYTF. The DNA for the CDR3 is TGTGCCAGCTCACCAACAGGCGCCTATGGCTACACCTTC.

The chain links TRBV6-5 to TRBJ1-4; 9 nucleotides match TRBD1. This CDR3 comprises 14 residues. Germline V lookup: CDR1 MNHEY, CDR2 SVGAGI. V shed 6 bases, J shed 6 bases, and the junction held 5 bases outside the gene matches. CDR3 sequence (DNA): TGTGCCAGCAGAAGGGACAGGGTAGATGAAAAACTGTTTTTT. The encoded protein is CASRRDRVDEKLFF.

This clone was observed a single time. The chain joins TRBV5-1 to TRBJ2-5; 7 bases agree with TRBD1. J gave up 3 bases and V 4 bases, and 3 bases lay outside the gene matches. Germline-derived CDR1 and CDR2 are SGHRS and YFSETQ. The CDR3 covers 13 residues. The CDR3 DNA reads as TGCGCCAGCAGCCTGACAGGGAAAGAGACCCAGTACTTC. This gives the protein CASSLTGKETQYF.

The V call is TRBV7-6, the J call TRBJ1-1, with D possibly matching TRBD1 (5 bases). The CDR3 extends over 19 amino acids. Germline CDR1 is SGHVS and CDR2 is FNYEAQ. V was cut by 1 base and J by 3 bases, with 24 bases left in between. The CDR3 nucleotides are TGTGCCAGCAGCTTAGGGCCCCTGGGGCTTGGTTTGAAGGACACTGAAGCTTTCTTT. This sequence encodes CASSLGPLGLGLKDTEAFF.

This clone has only one observation. The chain couples TRBV6-6 to TRBJ1-6, with a tentative D call TRBD1 (6 bases). The V end lost 0 bases, the J end lost 6 bases, and 6 bases lay between the germline ends. The CDR3 runs to 14 residues. Germline lookup yields CDR1 MNHNY and CDR2 SVGAGI (reference sequence). Written as DNA, the CDR3 is TGTGCCAGCAGTTACTCGGACAGTAATTCACCCCTCCACTTT. Amino acids: CASSYSDSNSPLHF.

The V call is TRBV19, the J call TRBJ2-1; TRBD2 matches at 10 bases. The length of the CDR3 is 15 residues. The germline V gene has CDR1 LNHDA and CDR2 SQIVND (reference sequence). The V segment lost 10 bases and the J segment 12 bases; nucleotides outside the gene matches: 18. The CDR3 is CATSGEREGQAGQFF. In DNA form, the CDR3 reads TGTGCCACATCCGGAGAGCGGGAGGGCCAGGCAGGGCAGTTCTTC.

The V call is TRBV28, the J call TRBJ2-7; 9 bases are a match to TRBD1. Germline trimming cut 6 bases from V and 4 bases from J; bases unmatched to any gene: 16. Germline lookup yields CDR1 MDHEN and CDR2 SYDVKM. The CDR3 loop spans 17 amino acids. The CDR3 loop reads CASRPPPGQGSLYEQYF. DNA of the CDR3: TGTGCCAGCAGGCCTCCGCCGGGACAGGGATCCTTATACGAGCAGTACTTC.

V usage is TRBV7-9 and J usage is TRBJ2-7; 9 positions agree with TRBD1. The CDR3 runs 12 residues. Germline CDR1 reads SEHNR; CDR2 reads FQNEAQ (reference sequence). The J segment lost 7 bases and the V segment lost 5 bases, leaving 3 bases of the junction unmatched. In nucleotides, the CDR3 is TGTGCCAGCAGCGGACAGGGGTGGGAGCAGTACTTC. The encoded protein is CASSGQGWEQYF.

The chain couples TRBV7-9 to TRBJ2-3, with TRBD2 identical over 12 bases. The CDR3 spans 16 residues. The ends lost 6 bases at V and 3 bases at J; junction bases unmatched: 7. Germline lookup yields CDR1 SEHNR and CDR2 FQNEAQ (reference sequence). The CDR3, as DNA: TGTGCCAGCAGAAGACTAGCGGGAGAGGGAACAGATACGCAGTATTTT. Encoded protein: CASRRLAGEGTDTQYF.

The J gene is TRBJ1-5, the V gene TRBV7-9, with 9 bases fitting TRBD1. The CDR3 contains 18 residues. Trimming cost V 5 bases and J 2 bases; bases outside gene matches: 13. The germline gives CDR1 SEHNR, CDR2 FQNEAQ (reference sequence). CDR3 nucleotides: TGTGCCAGCAGCCCCGGGACAGGGAGGGGGTCGCGCAATCAGCCCCAGCATTTT. It is translated as CASSPGTGRGSRNQPQHF.

The chain carries TRBV7-9 and TRBJ2-7, with 7 bases fitting TRBD1. CDR1 SEHNR and CDR2 FQNEAQ come from the germline V gene (reference sequence). Unmatched junction bases numbered 9, after V lost 1 base and J lost 6 bases. The CDR3 spans 15 residues. The CDR3 DNA is TGTGCCAGCAGCTTAGTAGGGGGCGTAAATGCCGAGCAGTACTTC. It yields the protein CASSLVGGVNAEQYF.

The chain is built from TRBV3-1 (or the pseudogene TRBV3-2) and TRBJ1-4; D is uncertain. This CDR3 has 14 residues. Germline loops: CDR1 LGHDT, CDR2 YNNKEL (reference sequence). Trimming stripped 6 bases from V and 3 bases from J, with 11 bases between. The CDR3 spells CASRYNGANEKLFF. In DNA, the CDR3 is TGTGCCAGCAGATACAACGGGGCTAATGAAAAACTGTTTTTT.

The rearrangement links TRBV24-1 to TRBJ2-7; D is perhaps TRBD2 (6 bases). In germline, CDR1 is KGHDR, CDR2 SFDVKD. The CDR3 covers 14 residues. Trimming pared 9 bases from V and 3 bases from J, leaving 17 bases between. CDR3 sequence: CATRGGRPGYEQYV. Here the CDR3 DNA reads TGTGCCACCCGGGGTGGGAGGCCAGGCTACGAGCAGTACGTC.

CDR3 sequence: CASRAGGRYGYTF. The CDR3 bases are TGTGCCAGTAGGGCAGGGGGACGATATGGCTACACCTTC. This chain connects TRBV19 to TRBJ1-2; 7 bases fit TRBD1. Trimming removed 6 bases from V and 5 bases from J; junction bases left unmatched: 6. The CDR3 loop spans 13 amino acids. Germline CDR1 reads LNHDA; CDR2 reads SQIVND (reference sequence). Supplemented by reference TRBV19 and TRBJ1-2, the full variable domain reads DGGITQSPKYLFRKEGQNVTLSCEQNLNHDAMYWYRQDPGQGLRLIYYSQIVNDFQKGDIAEGYSVSREKKESFPLTVTSAQKNPTAFYLCASRAGGRYGYTFGSGTRLTVV.

The chain recombines TRBV27 with TRBJ2-3; D possibly corresponds to TRBD1 (7 bases). Trimming removed 6 bases from V and 2 bases from J, with 15 bases in between. In germline, CDR1 is MNHEY, CDR2 SMNVEV (reference sequence). CDR3 size: 15 residues. This CDR3 is CASRRGQRTTDTQYF. CDR3 nucleotide sequence: TGTGCCAGCAGGCGGGGACAGCGCACCACAGATACGCAGTATTTT.